These T cell receptor beta chains were read from a single sample in a study of cytomegalovirus exposure and HLA in healthy donors. The protocol was immunoSEQ multiplex PCR, while the TCRdb copy is restricted to in-frame clones and leaves out a portion. Of 110,000 or so clones in the sample, 75% to 90% are singletons; the top ten hold roughly 6.9%. The sample consisted of PBMCs. These receptors all come from a man aged 25-45 years in good health and CMV-seropositive. Each CDR3 is given without its conserved first and last residue. Expanded clones are given a class, and other clones once, few, many or no size at all.

TRBJ1-2,TRBV27,11,NA,ASRTGARNGYT
TRBJ1-1,TRBV29-1,11,NA,SVEGTENTEAF
TRBJ2-3,TRBV7-2,13,NA,ASSLAFSSTDTQY
TRBJ1-1,TRBV16,12,NA,ASSPAEGGAEAF
TRBJ2-7,TRBV7-9,12,NA,ASSSNAGAYEQY
TRBJ2-7,TRBV10-2,10,NA,ATRGDKYEQY
TRBJ1-1,TRBV30,11,few,AWSFQYPSGRF
TRBJ1-2,TRBV15,14,NA,ATSKGGGSGDYGYT
TRBJ2-3,TRBV7-2,13,NA,ASIPLASGGGTQY
TRBJ2-5,TRBV10-1,14,NA,ASSEGRAGVQETQY
TRBJ1-2,TRBV27,12,NA,ASSLQGGPNGYT
TRBJ2-5,TRBV6-1,11,NA,AIGTGGFMTQY
TRBJ2-1,TRBV4-1,17,once,ASSQEAQGGLSSYNEQF
TRBJ2-7,TRBV5-1,13,once,ASSLESGGSPEQY
TRBJ2-2,TRBV9,14,NA,ASSVGGGGNTGELF
NA,TRBV6-5,13,once,ASSYGTSGSYEQY
TRBJ1-4,TRBV28,13,NA,ASSDPGYVNEKLF
TRBJ1-5,TRBV7-7,13,NA,ASRPDRGGNQPQH
TRBJ1-2,TRBV4-2,11,NA,ASSQERNYGYT
TRBJ1-2,TRBV28,8,NA,ASSSVSYT
TRBJ2-1,TRBV7-7,11,NA,ASSLDRVNEQF
TRBJ1-4,TRBV4-3,15,NA,ASSPRVWAGPNEKLF
TRBJ1-2,TRBV30,12,NA,AWSLTPGDYGYT
TRBJ2-2,TRBV29-1,15,NA,SVGRLAGGPGTGELF
TRBJ1-2,TRBV27,11,NA,ASSLMGRGGYT
TRBJ1-6,TRBV6-4,13,NA,ASSEGGLYGSPLH
TRBJ1-4,TRBV5-4,13,few,ASSLAPGANEKLF
TRBJ1-2,TRBV7-9,13,NA,ASSPEAASNYGYT
TRBJ1-1,TRBV18,14,NA,ASSTVGQGPNTEAF
TRBJ2-5,TRBV5-6,13,NA,ASSLSGQYQETQY
TRBJ1-5,TRBV7-6,13,NA,ASSLDSGGSQPQH
TRBJ1-4,TRBV4-1,13,few,ASSPSGAVNEKLF
TRBJ2-5,TRBV9,12,NA,ASSVDPSLETQY
TRBJ2-2,TRBV4-1,13,NA,ASSQGAGEIGELF
TRBJ1-1,TRBV5-6,12,NA,ASSSPPGDTEAF
TRBJ2-2,TRBV5-1,14,NA,ASSLKGTGVSGELF
TRBJ2-5,TRBV4-2,12,NA,ASSPGAGQETQY
TRBJ1-5,TRBV19,12,NA,ASSILDNNQPQH
TRBJ2-7,TRBV2,9,once,ASSGSYEQY
TRBJ2-3,TRBV5-1,10,few,ASSTSLDTQY
TRBJ1-1,TRBV30,11,once,AWSVLGQTEAF
TRBJ2-5,TRBV10-3,15,once,AIRGLAGGLAGETQY
TRBJ2-3,TRBV4-2,13,once,ASSQGGGRTDTQY
TRBJ2-7,TRBV28,14,NA,ASSLGVQGQGYEQY
TRBJ1-6,TRBV5-1,14,NA,ASSLASGSWDSPLH
TRBJ2-3,TRBV29-1,11,NA,SVALAGADTQY
TRBJ2-5,TRBV5-4,13,NA,ASSLVGRNKETQY
NA,TRBV5-1,13,NA,ASSLGTGQTYEQY
TRBJ1-2,TRBV7-6,13,NA,ASSLTPGANYGYT
TRBJ2-3,TRBV19,14,NA,ASSLLRVPGGDTQY